This T cell receptor (beta chain) was sequenced for a study of Graves' ophthalmopathy and Graves' hyperthyroidism. Overall study context: Before any treatment was given, at initial diagnosis, peripheral blood was collected.

Germline V gene sequence: CDR1 DFQATT, CDR2 SNEGSKA (reference sequence). V was trimmed by 1 base and J by 5 bases, leaving 12 bases between them. This CDR3 contains 14 residues. Transcripts of RNA were the source for amplifying TCR beta CDR3 regions. First-round RT-PCR relied on HTBI primers, and a second-round multiplex PCR came next. TCRdb processed the multiplex PCR reads anew with MiXCR; each CDR3 protein has one entry. This sample has a few hundred thousand distinct CDR3 sequences, with roughly 16% found just once. Many counts were recorded for this clonotype. Sequenced input: peripheral blood. The sequence derives from an adult man with Graves' ophthalmopathy. V gene TRBV20-1 combines with J gene TRBJ1-5; no reliable D call. CDR3 loop: CSARGPPAHQPQHF. The CDR3 DNA is TGCAGTGCTAGAGGACCCCCGGCCCATCAGCCCCAGCATTTT.